Below, one T cell receptor beta chain is given with its context. Its antigen is not yet known. Base qualities are not provided; no much larger clone lies one nucleotide away. The data were obtained in a study of early T cells in non-severe SARS-CoV-2 infection (dated by TCRdb to the early 2020s). Regarding the study in general: TCR sequencing used bulk RNA from unsorted whole blood, so alpha and beta chains could not be paired. Overall study results and their limits: VDJdb matching was skewed toward anti-spike CD8 responses and likely underestimated virus-specific expansions, missing private and CD4 specificities.

The study was a case-control design nested within a healthcare worker cohort in London, UK, with weekly nasopharyngeal swab PCR tests and blood sampling. Healthcare workers were recruited between 23 and 31 March 2020, during the week of the UK lockdown, and were followed weekly for up to roughly 15 weeks. The library was obtained by 5' RACE. The run used a NextSeq 500. In the TCR library protocol, unique molecular identifiers were attached to individual cDNA molecules to correct for PCR bias and sequencing error. Both TCR alpha and beta chains were sequenced, and tight co-correlation was observed between alpha and beta sequence abundances in each sample. The published analysis was carried out like this. Decombinator V4 was used to perform V gene, J gene and CDR3 annotation of TCR sequences. TCRs were defined as expanded if a significant change between any two time points was detected under a Poisson model with p below 0.0001. TCR abundances were normalised to the total number of TCRs sequenced per sample and were expressed as counts per million. MAIT TCRs were defined by TRAV1-2 paired with TRAJ12, TRAJ20 or TRAJ33, and iNKT TCRs by TRAV10 paired with TRAJ18. VDJdb, accessed 1 November 2021, was searched for CMV, EBV and SARS-CoV-2 annotated TCRs, excluding TCRs annotated for multiple antigens. TCRdb reworked the public reads: Q25 trimming with fastp, MiXCR clone assembly, productive beta chains retained. Merged by CDR3 protein, the rows form single entries marked with the most common genes and DNA. In this record, the V and J calls reflect TCRdb's handling and not the investigators' own analysis. The sample records more than 30,000 distinct CDR3 sequences, 5% to 6.5% of which are singletons. In total, the top ten clones hold more than 25% of the sample.

Inclusive of the bounding cysteine and phenylalanine, the CDR3 is 18 residues long. The CDR3 DNA has 54 bases and is translated from base 1. The junction shows trimming of 6 bases on V and 1 base on J, and the gene matches do not reach 14 bases of it. The germline V gene encodes CDR1 MDHEN and CDR2 SYDVKM. The sequence came from an adult who was a healthcare worker with PCR-confirmed SARS-CoV-2 infection or an uninfected control (not recorded which). The V gene is TRBV28 and the J gene is TRBJ2-4; the junction holds 8 bases that match TRBD1. The source material was whole blood. The CDR3 loop reads CASRQGQEAGLAKNIQYF. In nucleotides, the sequence is TGTGCCAGCAGGCAGGGACAGGAGGCGGGACTTGCCAAAAACATTCAGTACTTC.